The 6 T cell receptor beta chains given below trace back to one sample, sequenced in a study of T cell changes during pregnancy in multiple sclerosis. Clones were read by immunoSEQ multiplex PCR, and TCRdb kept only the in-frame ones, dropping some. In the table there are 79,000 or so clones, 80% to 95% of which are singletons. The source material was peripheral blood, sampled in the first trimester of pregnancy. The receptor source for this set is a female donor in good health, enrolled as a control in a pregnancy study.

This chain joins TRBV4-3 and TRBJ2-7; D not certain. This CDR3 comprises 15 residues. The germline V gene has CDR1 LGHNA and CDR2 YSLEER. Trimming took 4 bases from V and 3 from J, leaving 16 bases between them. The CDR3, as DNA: TGCGCCAGCAGCCCAAGTAGAGCTTCGGTCTACGAGCAGTACTTC. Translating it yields CASSPSRASVYEQYF.

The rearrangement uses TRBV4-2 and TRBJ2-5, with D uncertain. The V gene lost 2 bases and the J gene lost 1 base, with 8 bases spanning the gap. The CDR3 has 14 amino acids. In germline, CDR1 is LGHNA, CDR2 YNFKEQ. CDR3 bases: TGTGCCAGCAGCCAACGAGGATCCCAAGAGACCCAGTACTTC. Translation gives CASSQRGSQETQYF.

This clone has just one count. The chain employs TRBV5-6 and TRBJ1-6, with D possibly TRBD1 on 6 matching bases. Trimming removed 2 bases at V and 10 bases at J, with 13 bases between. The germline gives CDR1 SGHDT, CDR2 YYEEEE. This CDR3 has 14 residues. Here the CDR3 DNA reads TGTGCCAGCAGCTTCCCAGGGGCTTACTCACCCCTCCACTTT. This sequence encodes CASSFPGAYSPLHF. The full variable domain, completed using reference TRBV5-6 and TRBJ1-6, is DAGVTQSPTHLIKTRGQQVTLRCSPKSGHDTVSWYQQALGQGPQFIFQYYEEEERQRGNFPDRFSGHQFPNYSSELNVNALLLGDSALYLCASSFPGAYSPLHFGNGTRLTVT.

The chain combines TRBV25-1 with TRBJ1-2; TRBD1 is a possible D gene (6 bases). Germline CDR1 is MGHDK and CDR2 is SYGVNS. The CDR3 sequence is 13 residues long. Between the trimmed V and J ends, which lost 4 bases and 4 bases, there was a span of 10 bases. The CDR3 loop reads CASSGQGPYGYTF. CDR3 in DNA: TGTGCCAGCAGTGGTCAGGGGCCCTATGGCTACACCTTC.

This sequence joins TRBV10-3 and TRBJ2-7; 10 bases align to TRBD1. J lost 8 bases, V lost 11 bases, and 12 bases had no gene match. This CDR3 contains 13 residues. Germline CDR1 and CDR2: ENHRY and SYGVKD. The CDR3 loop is CAVASGTGDKQYF. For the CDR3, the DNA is TGTGCCGTTGCTTCCGGGACAGGGGATAAGCAGTACTTC.

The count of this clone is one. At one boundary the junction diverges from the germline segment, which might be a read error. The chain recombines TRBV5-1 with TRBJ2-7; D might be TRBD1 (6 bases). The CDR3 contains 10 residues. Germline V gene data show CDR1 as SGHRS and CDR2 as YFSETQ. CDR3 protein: CASSSRDKDF. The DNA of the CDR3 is TGCGCCAGCAGCTCCCGGGACAAAGACTTC.